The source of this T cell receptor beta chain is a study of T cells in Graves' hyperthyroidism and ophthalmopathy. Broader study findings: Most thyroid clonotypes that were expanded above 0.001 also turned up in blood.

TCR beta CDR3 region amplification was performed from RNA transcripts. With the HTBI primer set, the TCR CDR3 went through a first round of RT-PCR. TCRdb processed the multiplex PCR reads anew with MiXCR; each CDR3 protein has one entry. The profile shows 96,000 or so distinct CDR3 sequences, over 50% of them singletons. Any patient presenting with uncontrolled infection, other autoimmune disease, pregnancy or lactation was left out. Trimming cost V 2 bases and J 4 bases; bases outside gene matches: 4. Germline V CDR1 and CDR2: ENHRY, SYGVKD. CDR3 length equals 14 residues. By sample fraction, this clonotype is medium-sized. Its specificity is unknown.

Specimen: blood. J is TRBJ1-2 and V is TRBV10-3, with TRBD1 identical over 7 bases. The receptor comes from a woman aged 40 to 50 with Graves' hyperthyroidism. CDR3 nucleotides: TGTGCCATCAGTGAGCGGGACAGTGGCTATGGCTACACCTTC. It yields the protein CAISERDSGYGYTF.